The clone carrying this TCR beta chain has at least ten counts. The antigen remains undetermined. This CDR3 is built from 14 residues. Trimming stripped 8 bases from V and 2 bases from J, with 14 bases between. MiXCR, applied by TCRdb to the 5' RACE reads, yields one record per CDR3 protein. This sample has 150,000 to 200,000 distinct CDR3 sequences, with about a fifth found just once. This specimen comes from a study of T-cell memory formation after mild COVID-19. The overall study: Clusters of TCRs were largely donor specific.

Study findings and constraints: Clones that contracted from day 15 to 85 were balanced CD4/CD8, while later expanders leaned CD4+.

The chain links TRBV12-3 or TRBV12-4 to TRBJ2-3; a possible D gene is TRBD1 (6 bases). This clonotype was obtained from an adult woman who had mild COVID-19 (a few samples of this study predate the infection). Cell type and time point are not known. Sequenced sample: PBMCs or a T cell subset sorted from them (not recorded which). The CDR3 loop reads CASDFGQNTDTQYF. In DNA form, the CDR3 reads TGTGCCAGCGACTTTGGACAGAACACAGATACGCAGTATTTT.